These T cell receptor beta chains were read from a single sample in a study of T cells after yellow fever vaccination. MiXCR was run by TCRdb on the 5' RACE reads, yielding one entry per CDR3 protein. Here the sample spans about 340,000 distinct CDR3 sequences, 3% to 4.5% being singletons. Sample: PBMCs, taken 5 days after the yellow fever booster vaccination. These receptors were taken from a man younger than 35 who received the YFV17D yellow fever vaccine. The CDR3 runs from the conserved cysteine through the conserved F or W. Each record gives: J gene, V gene, CDR3 length, clone size, D gene, CDR3 protein, CDR3 DNA. The D gene is left open where the match is weak. Part of the rows lack a size; the others show once, few, many or a class for expanded clones.

TRBJ2-5	TRBV11-2	13	many	TRBD1	CASSSYRGSTQYF	TGTGCCAGCAGCTCTTACAGGGGGTCGACCCAGTACTTC
TRBJ2-5	TRBV20-1	14	NA	TRBD1	CSARGRGRVETQYF	TGCAGTGCTAGAGGCAGGGGGAGAGTGGAGACCCAGTACTTC
TRBJ1-2	TRBV3-1	14	few	NA	CASSLGTASYGYTF	TGTGCCAGCAGCCTTGGGACGGCGAGCTATGGCTACACCTTC
TRBJ2-1	TRBV12-3/TRBV12-4	17	NA	TRBD2	CASSSSPSGDFYNEQFF	TGTGCCAGCAGTTCTTCTCCTAGCGGAGATTTTTACAATGAGCAGTTCTTC
TRBJ2-5	TRBV15	17	NA	TRBD1	CATSRDYPGTGDETQYF	TGTGCCACCAGCAGAGATTATCCCGGGACAGGGGATGAGACCCAGTACTTC
TRBJ1-1	TRBV7-8	13	NA	NA	CASSLQGFTEAFF	TGTGCCAGCAGCCTACAGGGCTTCACTGAAGCTTTCTTT
TRBJ1-2	TRBV20-1	13	many	NA	CSARTENNYGYTF	TGCAGTGCTAGGACAGAGAACAACTATGGCTACACCTTC
TRBJ2-1	TRBV5-1	20	few	TRBD2	CASSLFISASGWSSYNEQFF	TGCGCCAGCAGCTTGTTCATTTCGGCTAGCGGATGGAGCTCCTACAATGAGCAGTTCTTC
TRBJ1-2	TRBV18	14	many	NA	CASSPAEGSYGYTF	TGTGCCAGCTCCCCGGCGGAGGGATCCTATGGCTACACCTTC
TRBJ1-6	TRBV10-2	16	NA	TRBD1	CASSGKQGTYNSPLHF	TGCGCCAGCAGTGGGAAACAGGGGACCTATAATTCACCCCTCCACTTT
TRBJ2-5	TRBV29-1	13	many	NA	CSARRPGWETQYF	TGCAGCGCACGACGCCCTGGTTGGGAGACCCAGTACTTC
TRBJ1-1	TRBV20-1	13	NA	NA	CSASRGYRAEAFF	TGCAGTGCCAGCCGGGGGTACCGGGCTGAAGCTTTCTTT
TRBJ2-1	TRBV12-3/TRBV12-4	18	NA	TRBD2	CASSLAWLSGGLGNEQFF	TGTGCCAGCAGTTTAGCTTGGCTATCGGGGGGACTGGGCAATGAGCAGTTCTTC
TRBJ2-1	TRBV12-5	16	few	TRBD2	CASGLALAGGYNEQFF	TGTGCTAGTGGTTTGGCCCTAGCGGGGGGATACAATGAGCAGTTCTTC
TRBJ1-1	TRBV5-5	12	NA	NA	CASSMGGTEAFF	TGTGCCAGCAGCATGGGGGGCACTGAAGCTTTCTTT
TRBJ1-1	TRBV5-1	15	few	TRBD1	CASSPGQLLTDEAFF	TGCGCCAGCAGCCCGGGACAGTTATTGACCGATGAAGCTTTCTTT
TRBJ1-1	TRBV19	13	few	NA	CASSIGTHTEAFF	TGTGCCAGTAGTATAGGGACGCACACTGAAGCTTTCTTT
TRBJ1-2	TRBV5-1	12	few	NA	CASSYDTYGYTF	TGCGCCAGCAGTTACGACACGTATGGCTACACCTTC
TRBJ2-1	TRBV7-6	14	many	NA	CASSLEETAAEQFF	TGTGCCAGCAGCTTAGAGGAGACAGCGGCCGAGCAGTTCTTC
TRBJ2-3	TRBV6-1	15	NA	NA	CASSPKNPAADTQYF	TGTGCCAGCAGTCCTAAGAACCCCGCTGCAGATACGCAGTATTTT
TRBJ2-3	TRBV28	13	NA	NA	CASSLLPVNTQYF	TGTGCCAGCAGTTTATTACCGGTGAATACGCAGTATTTT
TRBJ2-5	TRBV5-6	18	few	NA	CASSFGEVRTAYQETQYF	TGTGCCAGCAGCTTCGGCGAAGTCAGGACAGCTTATCAAGAGACCCAGTACTTC
TRBJ1-3	TRBV7-9	14	few	NA	CASSSAAGGNTIYF	TGTGCCAGCAGCTCTGCGGCAGGGGGAAACACCATATATTTT
TRBJ1-2	TRBV12-3/TRBV12-4	14	NA	NA	CASSLVLWGHGYTF	TGTGCCAGCAGTTTAGTCTTATGGGGTCATGGCTACACCTTC
TRBJ2-1	TRBV20-1	14	many	NA	CSALQFGVWNEQFF	TGCAGTGCTCTCCAATTTGGGGTCTGGAATGAGCAGTTCTTC
TRBJ2-3	TRBV5-1	14	many	NA	CASSFTHSTDTQYF	TGCGCCAGCAGCTTCACCCACAGCACAGATACGCAGTATTTT
TRBJ1-4	TRBV4-2	15	few	NA	CARMPGNATNEKLFF	TGTGCCAGGATGCCAGGGAACGCAACTAATGAAAAACTGTTTTTT
TRBJ2-3	TRBV7-2	15	few	NA	CASSLGPRGTDTQYF	TGTGCCAGCAGCTTAGGCCCTCGGGGAACAGATACGCAGTATTTT
TRBJ2-7	TRBV5-1	14	few	NA	CASSLTGTAYEQYF	TGCGCCAGCAGCCTGACCGGGACCGCCTACGAGCAGTACTTC
TRBJ1-4	TRBV6-5	14	many	NA	CASSLSGRGEKLFF	TGTGCCAGCAGTCTAAGCGGCAGGGGTGAAAAACTGTTTTTT
TRBJ1-5	TRBV7-9	13	many	NA	CASSYGVGQPQHF	TGTGCCAGCAGTTATGGGGTTGGCCAGCCCCAGCATTTT
TRBJ2-7	TRBV10-3	13	many	TRBD2	CAIKDGGAYEQYF	TGTGCCATCAAGGACGGGGGGGCCTACGAGCAGTACTTC
TRBJ1-2	TRBV2	10	many	NA	CASAGYGYTF	TGTGCCAGCGCCGGCTATGGCTACACCTTC
TRBJ2-5	TRBV7-9	14	NA	TRBD2	CASRSSGGWETQYF	TGTGCCAGCCGATCTTCCGGGGGGTGGGAGACCCAGTACTTC
TRBJ1-1	TRBV5-1	13	NA	NA	CASSPEGEGEAFF	TGCGCCAGCAGCCCGGAGGGTGAGGGTGAAGCTTTCTTT
TRBJ2-3	TRBV9	14	few	TRBD2	CASSVVGLADTQYF	TGTGCCAGCAGCGTAGTAGGACTAGCAGATACGCAGTATTTT
TRBJ1-5	TRBV4-1	17	NA	NA	CASSQDLSGTPNQPQHF	TGCGCCAGCAGCCAAGATTTATCGGGAACCCCCAATCAGCCCCAGCATTTT
TRBJ2-7	TRBV20-1	14	few	NA	CSARDWRGDYEQYF	TGCAGTGCTAGAGATTGGCGGGGTGACTACGAGCAGTACTTC
TRBJ1-1	TRBV5-4	14	few	TRBD1	CASSLTGGGSEAFF	TGTGCCAGCAGCTTGACAGGGGGCGGCTCTGAAGCTTTCTTT
TRBJ2-1	TRBV12-3/TRBV12-4	14	NA	NA	CASTLGSSYNEQFF	TGTGCCAGCACTCTGGGTAGCTCCTACAATGAGCAGTTCTTC
TRBJ2-2	TRBV7-9	13	NA	NA	CASSLAPAGELFF	TGTGCCAGCAGCTTAGCTCCAGCCGGGGAGCTGTTTTTT